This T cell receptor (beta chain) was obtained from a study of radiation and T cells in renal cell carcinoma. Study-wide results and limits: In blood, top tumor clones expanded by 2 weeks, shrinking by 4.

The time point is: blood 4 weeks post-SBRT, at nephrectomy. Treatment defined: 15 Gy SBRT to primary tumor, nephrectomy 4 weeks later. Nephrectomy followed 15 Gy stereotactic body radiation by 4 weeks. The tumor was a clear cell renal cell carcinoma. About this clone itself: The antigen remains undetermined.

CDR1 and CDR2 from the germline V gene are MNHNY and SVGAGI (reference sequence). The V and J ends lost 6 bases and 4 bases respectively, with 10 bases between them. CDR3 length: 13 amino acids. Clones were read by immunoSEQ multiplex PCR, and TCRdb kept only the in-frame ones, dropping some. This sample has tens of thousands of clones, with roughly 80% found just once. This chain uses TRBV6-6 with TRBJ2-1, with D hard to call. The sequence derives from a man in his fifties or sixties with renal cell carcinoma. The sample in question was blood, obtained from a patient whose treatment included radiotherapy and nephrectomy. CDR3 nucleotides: TGTGCCAGCAGCCTCGACGGATACAATGAGCAGTTCTTC. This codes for CASSLDGYNEQFF.